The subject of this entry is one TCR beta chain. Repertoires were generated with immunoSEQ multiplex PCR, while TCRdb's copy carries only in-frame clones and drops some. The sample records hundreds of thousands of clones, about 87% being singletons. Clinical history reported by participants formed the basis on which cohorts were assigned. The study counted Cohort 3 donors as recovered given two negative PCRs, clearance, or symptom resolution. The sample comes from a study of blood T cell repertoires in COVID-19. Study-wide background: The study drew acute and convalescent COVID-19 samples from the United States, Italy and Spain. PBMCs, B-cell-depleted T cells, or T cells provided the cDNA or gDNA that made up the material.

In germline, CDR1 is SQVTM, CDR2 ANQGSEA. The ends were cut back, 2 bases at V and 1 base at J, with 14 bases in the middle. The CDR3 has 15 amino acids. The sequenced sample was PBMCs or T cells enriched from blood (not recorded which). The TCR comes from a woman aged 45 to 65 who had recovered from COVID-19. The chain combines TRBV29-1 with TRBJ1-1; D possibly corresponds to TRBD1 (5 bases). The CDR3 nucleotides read TGCAGCGTTGAATGGGCAGGGCTCGGGAACACTGAAGCTTTCTTT. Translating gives CSVEWAGLGNTEAFF.